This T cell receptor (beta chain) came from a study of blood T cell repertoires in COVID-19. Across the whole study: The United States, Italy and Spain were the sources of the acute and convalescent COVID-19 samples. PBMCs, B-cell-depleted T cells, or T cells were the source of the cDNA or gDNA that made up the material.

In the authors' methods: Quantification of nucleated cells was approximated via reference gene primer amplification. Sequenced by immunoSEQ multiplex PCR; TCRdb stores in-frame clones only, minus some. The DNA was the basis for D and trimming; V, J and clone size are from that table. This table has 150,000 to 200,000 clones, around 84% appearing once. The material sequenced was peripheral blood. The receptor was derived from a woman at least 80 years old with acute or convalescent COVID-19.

CDR3 in DNA: TGTGCCAGCAGCCCCTCAAGGACAGCGGACTACGAGCAGTACTTC. This translates into CASSPSRTADYEQYF. The chain carries TRBV11-2 and TRBJ2-7, with D possibly matching TRBD1 (6 bases). From germline, CDR1 is SGHAT and CDR2 FQNNGV. V dropped 5 bases and J dropped 3 bases, with 17 bases sitting between them. The CDR3 runs 15 residues.